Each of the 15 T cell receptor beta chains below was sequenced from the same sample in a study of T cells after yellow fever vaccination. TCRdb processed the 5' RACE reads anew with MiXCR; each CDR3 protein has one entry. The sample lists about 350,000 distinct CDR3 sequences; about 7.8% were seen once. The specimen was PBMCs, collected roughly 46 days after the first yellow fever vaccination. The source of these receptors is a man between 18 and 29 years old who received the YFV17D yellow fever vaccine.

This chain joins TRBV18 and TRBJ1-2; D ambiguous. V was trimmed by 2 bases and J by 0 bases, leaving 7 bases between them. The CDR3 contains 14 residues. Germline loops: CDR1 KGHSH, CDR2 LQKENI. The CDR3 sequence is CASSPSTANYGYTF. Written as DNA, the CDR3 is TGTGCCAGCTCACCAAGTACAGCTAACTATGGCTACACCTTC.

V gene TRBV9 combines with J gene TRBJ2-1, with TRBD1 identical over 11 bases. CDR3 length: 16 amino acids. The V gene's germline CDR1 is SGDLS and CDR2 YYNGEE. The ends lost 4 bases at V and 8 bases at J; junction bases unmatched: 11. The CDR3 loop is CASSNMAGQGEDEQFF. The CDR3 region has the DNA TGTGCCAGCAGCAATATGGCGGGACAGGGGGAAGATGAGCAGTTCTTC.

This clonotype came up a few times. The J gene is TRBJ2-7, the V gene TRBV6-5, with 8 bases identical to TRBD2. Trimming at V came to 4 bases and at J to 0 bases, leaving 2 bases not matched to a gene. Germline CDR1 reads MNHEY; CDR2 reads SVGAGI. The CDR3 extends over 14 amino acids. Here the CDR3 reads CASSLAGTSYEQYV. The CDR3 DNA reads TGTGCCAGCAGTTTAGCGGGGACCTCCTACGAGCAGTACGTC.

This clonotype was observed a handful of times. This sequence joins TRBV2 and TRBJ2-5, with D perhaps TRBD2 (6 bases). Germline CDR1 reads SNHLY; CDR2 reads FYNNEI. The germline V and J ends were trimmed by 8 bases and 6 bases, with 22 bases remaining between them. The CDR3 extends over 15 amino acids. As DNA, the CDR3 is TGTGCCAGCGGGCCAGGGACTCTGTCGGGGAAGACCCAGTACTTC. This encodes CASGPGTLSGKTQYF.

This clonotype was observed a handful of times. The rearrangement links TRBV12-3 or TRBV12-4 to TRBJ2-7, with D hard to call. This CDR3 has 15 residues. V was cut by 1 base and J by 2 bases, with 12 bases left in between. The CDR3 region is CASSLVGSSAYEQYF. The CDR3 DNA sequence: TGTGCCAGCAGTTTAGTAGGGTCGTCGGCCTACGAGCAGTACTTC.

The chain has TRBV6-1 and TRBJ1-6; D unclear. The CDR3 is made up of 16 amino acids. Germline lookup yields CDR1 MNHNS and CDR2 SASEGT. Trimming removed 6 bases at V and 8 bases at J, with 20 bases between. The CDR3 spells CASSRGGGSIDSPLHF. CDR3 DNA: TGTGCCAGCAGCCGAGGTGGCGGGTCGATTGATTCACCCCTCCACTTT.

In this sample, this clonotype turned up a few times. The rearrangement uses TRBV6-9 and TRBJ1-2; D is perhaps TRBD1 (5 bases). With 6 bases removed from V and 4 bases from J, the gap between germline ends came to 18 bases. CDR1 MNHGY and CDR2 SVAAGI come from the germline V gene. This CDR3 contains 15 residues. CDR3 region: CASSPSQWGIYGYTF. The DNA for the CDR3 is TGTGCCAGCAGCCCCTCCCAATGGGGGATCTATGGCTACACCTTC.

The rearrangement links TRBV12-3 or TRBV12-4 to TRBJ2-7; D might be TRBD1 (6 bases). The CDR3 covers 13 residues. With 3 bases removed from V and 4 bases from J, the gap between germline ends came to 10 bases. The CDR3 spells CASSFSRGYEQYF. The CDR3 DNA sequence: TGTGCCAGCAGTTTTTCCAGGGGTTACGAGCAGTACTTC.

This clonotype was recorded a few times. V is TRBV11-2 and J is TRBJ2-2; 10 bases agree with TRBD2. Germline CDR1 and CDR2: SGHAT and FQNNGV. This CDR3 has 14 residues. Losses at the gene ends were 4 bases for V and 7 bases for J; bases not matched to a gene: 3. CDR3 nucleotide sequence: TGTGCCAGCAGCTGGACTAGCGGCAACGGGGAGCTGTTTTTT. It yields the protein CASSWTSGNGELFF.

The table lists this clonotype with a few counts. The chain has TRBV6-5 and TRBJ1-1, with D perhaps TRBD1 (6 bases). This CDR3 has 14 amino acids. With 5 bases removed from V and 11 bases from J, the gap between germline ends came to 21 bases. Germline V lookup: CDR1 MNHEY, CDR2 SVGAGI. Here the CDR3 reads CASSPPYRAGAAFF. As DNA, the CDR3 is TGTGCCAGCAGTCCACCTTACAGGGCCGGGGCGGCTTTCTTT.

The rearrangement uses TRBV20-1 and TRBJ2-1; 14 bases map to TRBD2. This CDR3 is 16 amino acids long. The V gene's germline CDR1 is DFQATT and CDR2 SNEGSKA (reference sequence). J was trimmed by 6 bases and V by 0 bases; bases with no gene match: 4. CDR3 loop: CSARDRLAGGANEQFF. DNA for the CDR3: TGCAGTGCTAGAGACCGACTAGCGGGGGGGGCCAATGAGCAGTTCTTC.

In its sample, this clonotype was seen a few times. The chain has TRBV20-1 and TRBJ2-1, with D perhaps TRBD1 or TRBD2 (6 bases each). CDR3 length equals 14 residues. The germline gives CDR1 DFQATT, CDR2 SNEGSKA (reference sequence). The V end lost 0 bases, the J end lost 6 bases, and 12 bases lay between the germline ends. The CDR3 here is CSARDPRGGNEQFF. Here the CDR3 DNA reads TGCAGTGCTAGAGATCCCAGGGGAGGCAATGAGCAGTTCTTC.

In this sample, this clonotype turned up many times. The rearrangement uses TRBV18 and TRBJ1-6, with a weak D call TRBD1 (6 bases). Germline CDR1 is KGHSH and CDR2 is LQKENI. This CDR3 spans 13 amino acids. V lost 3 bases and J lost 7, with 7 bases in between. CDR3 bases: TGTGCCAGCTCACCCGGACAGAATTCACCCCTCCACTTT. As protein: CASSPGQNSPLHF.

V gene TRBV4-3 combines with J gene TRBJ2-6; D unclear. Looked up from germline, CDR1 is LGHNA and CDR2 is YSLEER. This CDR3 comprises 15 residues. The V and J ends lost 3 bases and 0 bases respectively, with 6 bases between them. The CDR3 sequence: CASSHQNSGANVLTF. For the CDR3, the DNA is TGCGCCAGCAGCCATCAGAACTCTGGGGCCAACGTCCTGACTTTC.

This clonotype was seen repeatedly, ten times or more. CDR3 coding DNA: TGCAGTGCGCCTGACAGGGGGCTTAGGAGCTACACCTTC. This gives the protein CSAPDRGLRSYTF. The chain employs TRBV20-1 and TRBJ1-2; 10 nucleotides agree with TRBD1. J was trimmed by 9 bases and V by 6 bases; bases with no gene match: 10. The CDR3 consists of 13 residues. Germline CDR1 DFQATT, CDR2 SNEGSKA (reference sequence).